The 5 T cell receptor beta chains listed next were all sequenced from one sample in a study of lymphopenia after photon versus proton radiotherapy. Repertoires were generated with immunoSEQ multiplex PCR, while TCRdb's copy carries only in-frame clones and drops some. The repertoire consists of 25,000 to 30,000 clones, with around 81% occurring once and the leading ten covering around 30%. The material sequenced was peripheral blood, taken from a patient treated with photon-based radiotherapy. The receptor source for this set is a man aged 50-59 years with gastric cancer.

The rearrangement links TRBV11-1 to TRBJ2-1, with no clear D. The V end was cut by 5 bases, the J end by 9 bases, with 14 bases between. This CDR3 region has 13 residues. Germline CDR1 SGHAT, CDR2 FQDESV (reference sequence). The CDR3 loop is CASSPNQLGEQFF. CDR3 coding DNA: TGTGCCAGCAGCCCGAACCAACTGGGTGAGCAGTTCTTC. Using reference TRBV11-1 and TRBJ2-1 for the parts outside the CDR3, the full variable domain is EAEVAQSPRYKITEKSQAVAFWCDPISGHATLYWYRQILGQGPELLVQFQDESVVDDSQLPKDRFSAERLKGVDSTLKIQPAELGDSAMYLCASSPNQLGEQFFGPGTRLTVL.

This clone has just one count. This CDR3 reads CASSERSRVWRDIQYF. The CDR3, as DNA: TGTGCCAGCAGTGAACGGTCCCGTGTTTGGAGGGACATTCAGTACTTC. The genes are TRBV2 and TRBJ2-4, with D possibly matching TRBD2 (6 bases). The CDR3 is made up of 16 amino acids. V was trimmed by 2 bases and J by 8 bases, leaving 19 bases between them. Germline V gene lookup returns CDR1 SNHLY and CDR2 FYNNEI.

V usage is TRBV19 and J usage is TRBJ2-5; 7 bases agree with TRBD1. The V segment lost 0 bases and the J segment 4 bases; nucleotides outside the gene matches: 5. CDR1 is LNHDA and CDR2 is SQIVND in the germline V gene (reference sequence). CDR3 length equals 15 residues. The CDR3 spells CASSIEGRGRETQYF. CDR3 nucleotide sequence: TGTGCCAGTAGTATAGAGGGAAGGGGGCGAGAGACCCAGTACTTC.

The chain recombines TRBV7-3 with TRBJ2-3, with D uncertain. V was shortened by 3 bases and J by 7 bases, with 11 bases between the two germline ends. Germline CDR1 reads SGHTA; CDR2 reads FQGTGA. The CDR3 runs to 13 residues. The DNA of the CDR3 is TGTGCCAGCAGCTTTTCCGGACGGAATACGCAGTATTTT. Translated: CASSFSGRNTQYF.

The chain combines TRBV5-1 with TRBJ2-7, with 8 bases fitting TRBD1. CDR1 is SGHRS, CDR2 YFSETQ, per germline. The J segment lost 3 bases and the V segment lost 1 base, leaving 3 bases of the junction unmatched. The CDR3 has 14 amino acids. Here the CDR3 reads CASSLQTGDYEQYV. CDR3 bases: TGCGCCAGCAGCTTGCAGACAGGGGACTACGAGCAGTACGTC.